In its sample, the clone carrying this TCR beta chain was seen a few times. Its target is unknown. Multiplex touch-down PCR with TRB-A/B primers amplified rearranged V-D-J TRB sequences. MiXCR, applied by TCRdb to the multiplex PCR reads, yields one record per CDR3 protein. There are fewer than 15,000 distinct CDR3 sequences in the sample; 35% occur only once, and 6.6% lies in the top ten. This sample stems from a study of T cell repertoires in aging, cancer and after chemotherapy. Study overall: Repeat sampling of healthy donors over several months to years showed clear clonal overlap. The study, taken as a whole, reports: Age-matched healthy donors had significantly more diverse, less clonal blood TCR repertoires than untreated cancer patients.

The template was genomic DNA from peripheral blood, not RNA. The specimen sequenced was blood. The receptor's source is a human donor in good health. The donor label of this sample is uncertain.

This CDR3 reads CASSPGLAEYNEQFF. The CDR3 region has the DNA TGTGCCAGCAGCCCTGGACTAGCGGAATACAATGAGCAGTTCTTC. This rearrangement joins TRBV6-5 to TRBJ2-1; 10 nucleotides agree with TRBD2. With 6 bases clipped from V and 4 bases from J, the junction kept 6 bases outside the gene matches. The CDR3 length is 15 residues. Germline V gene sequence: CDR1 MNHEY, CDR2 SVGAGI.